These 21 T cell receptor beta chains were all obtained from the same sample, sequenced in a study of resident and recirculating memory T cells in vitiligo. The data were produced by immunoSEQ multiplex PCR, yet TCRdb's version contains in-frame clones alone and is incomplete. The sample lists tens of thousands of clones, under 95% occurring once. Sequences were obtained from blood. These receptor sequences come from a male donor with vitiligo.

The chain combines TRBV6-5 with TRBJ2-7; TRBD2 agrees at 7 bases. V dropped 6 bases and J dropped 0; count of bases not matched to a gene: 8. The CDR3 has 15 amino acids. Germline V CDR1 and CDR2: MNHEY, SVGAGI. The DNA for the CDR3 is TGTGCCAGCAGAGCTGCTAGCGGATCCTCCTACGAGCAGTACTTC. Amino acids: CASRAASGSSYEQYF.

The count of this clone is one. The CDR3 nucleotides are TGTGCCAGCAGTCCCTACGGTACCTACGAGCAGTACTTC. It specifies CASSPYGTYEQYF. The gene calls are TRBV27 and TRBJ2-7; unclear D gene. This CDR3 contains 13 residues. V was cut by 5 bases and J by 2 bases, with 10 bases left in between. The V gene's germline CDR1 is MNHEY and CDR2 SMNVEV (reference sequence).

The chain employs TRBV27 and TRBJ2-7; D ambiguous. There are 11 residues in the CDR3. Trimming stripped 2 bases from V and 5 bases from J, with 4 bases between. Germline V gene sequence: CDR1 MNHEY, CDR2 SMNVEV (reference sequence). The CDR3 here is CASSLGHEQYF. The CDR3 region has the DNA TGTGCCAGCAGTTTAGGCCACGAGCAGTACTTC.

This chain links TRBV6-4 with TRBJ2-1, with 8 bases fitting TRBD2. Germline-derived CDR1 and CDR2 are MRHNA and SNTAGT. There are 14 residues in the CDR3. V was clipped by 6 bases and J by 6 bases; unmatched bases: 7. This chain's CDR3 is CASSPGTSSNEQFF. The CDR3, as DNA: TGTGCCAGCAGCCCCGGGACTAGTTCCAATGAGCAGTTCTTC.

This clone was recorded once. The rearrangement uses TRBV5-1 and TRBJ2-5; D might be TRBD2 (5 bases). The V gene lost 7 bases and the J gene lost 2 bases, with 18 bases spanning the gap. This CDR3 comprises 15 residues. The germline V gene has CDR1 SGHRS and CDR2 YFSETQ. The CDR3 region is CASAITGRGQETQYF. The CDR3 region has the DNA TGCGCCAGCGCAATAACGGGTCGAGGGCAAGAGACCCAGTACTTC.

The CDR3 region has the DNA TGTGCCAGTACCCAAGCGGGAGGGGGTGCTGAGCAGTTCTTC. This translates into CASTQAGGGAEQFF. The chain joins TRBV9 to TRBJ2-1; 10 positions agree with TRBD2. Germline assignment: CDR1 SGDLS and CDR2 YYNGEE. V trimming: 8 bases; J trimming: 9 bases; junction bases outside the gene matches: 11. This CDR3 contains 14 residues.

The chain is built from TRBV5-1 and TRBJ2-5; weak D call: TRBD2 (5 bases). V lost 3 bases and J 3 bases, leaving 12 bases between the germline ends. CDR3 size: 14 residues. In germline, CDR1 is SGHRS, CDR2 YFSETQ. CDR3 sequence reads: CASSSHGGEETQYF. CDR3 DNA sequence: TGCGCCAGCAGCTCCCACGGAGGAGAAGAGACCCAGTACTTC.

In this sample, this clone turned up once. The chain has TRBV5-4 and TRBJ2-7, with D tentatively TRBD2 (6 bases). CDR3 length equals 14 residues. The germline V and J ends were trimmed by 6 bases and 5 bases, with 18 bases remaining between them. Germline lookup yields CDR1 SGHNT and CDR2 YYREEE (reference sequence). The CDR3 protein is CASTPSPSVNEQYF. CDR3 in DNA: TGTGCCAGCACCCCAAGTCCTAGCGTGAACGAGCAGTACTTC.

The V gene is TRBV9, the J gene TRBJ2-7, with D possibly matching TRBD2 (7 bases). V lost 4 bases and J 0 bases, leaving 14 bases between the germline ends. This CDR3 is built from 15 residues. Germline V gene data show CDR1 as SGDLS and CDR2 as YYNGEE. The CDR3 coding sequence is TGTGCCAGCAGCTGGAGGGGGGGGGACTCCTACGAGCAGTACTTC. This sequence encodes CASSWRGGDSYEQYF.

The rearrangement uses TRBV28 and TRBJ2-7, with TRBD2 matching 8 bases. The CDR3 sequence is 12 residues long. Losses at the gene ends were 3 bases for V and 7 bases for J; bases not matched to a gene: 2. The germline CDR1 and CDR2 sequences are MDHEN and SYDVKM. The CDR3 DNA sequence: TGTGCCAGCAGTTTGACGGGGGGGGAGCAGTACTTC. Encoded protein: CASSLTGGEQYF.

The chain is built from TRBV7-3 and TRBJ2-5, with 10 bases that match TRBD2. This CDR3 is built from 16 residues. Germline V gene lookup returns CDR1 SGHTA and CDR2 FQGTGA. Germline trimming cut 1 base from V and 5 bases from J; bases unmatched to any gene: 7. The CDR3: CASSLRVAGGGETQYF. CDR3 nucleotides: TGTGCCAGCAGCTTAAGGGTAGCGGGAGGTGGGGAGACCCAGTACTTC.

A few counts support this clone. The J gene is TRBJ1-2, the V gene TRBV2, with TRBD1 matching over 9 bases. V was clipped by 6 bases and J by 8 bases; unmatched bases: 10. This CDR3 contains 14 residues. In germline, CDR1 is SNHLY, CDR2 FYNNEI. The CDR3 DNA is TGTGCCAGCAGGCCCACAGGGGGCACTGGAGGCTACACCTTC. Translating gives CASRPTGGTGGYTF.

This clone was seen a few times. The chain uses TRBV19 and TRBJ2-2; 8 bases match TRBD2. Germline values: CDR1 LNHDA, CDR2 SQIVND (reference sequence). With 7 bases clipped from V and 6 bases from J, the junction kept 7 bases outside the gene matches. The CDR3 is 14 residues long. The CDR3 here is CASISGREAGELFF. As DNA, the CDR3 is TGTGCCAGTATAAGCGGGAGAGAGGCCGGGGAGCTGTTTTTT.

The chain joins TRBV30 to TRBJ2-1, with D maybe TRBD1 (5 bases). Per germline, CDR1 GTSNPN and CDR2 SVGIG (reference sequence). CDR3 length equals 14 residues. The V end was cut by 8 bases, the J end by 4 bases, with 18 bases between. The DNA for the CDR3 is TGTGCCACATCAACGATACAGGATTACAATGAGCAGTTCTTC. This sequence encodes CATSTIQDYNEQFF.

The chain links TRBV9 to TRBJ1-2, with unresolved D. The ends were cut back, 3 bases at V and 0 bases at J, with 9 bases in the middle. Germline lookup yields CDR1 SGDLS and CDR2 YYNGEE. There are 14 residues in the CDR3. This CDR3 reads CASSDRWANYGYTF. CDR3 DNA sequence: TGTGCCAGCAGCGACAGATGGGCTAACTATGGCTACACCTTC. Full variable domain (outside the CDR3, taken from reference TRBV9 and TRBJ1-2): DSGVTQTPKHLITATGQRVTLRCSPRSGDLSVYWYQQSLDQGLQFLIQYYNGEERAKGNILERFSAQQFPDLHSELNLSSLELGDSALYFCASSDRWANYGYTFGSGTRLTVV.

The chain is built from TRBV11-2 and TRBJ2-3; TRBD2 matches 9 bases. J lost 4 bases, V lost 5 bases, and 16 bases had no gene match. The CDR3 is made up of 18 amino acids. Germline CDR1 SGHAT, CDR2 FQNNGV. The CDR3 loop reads CASSPPRWASGNSDTQYF. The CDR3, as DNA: TGTGCCAGCAGCCCCCCTAGATGGGCTAGCGGGAACTCAGATACGCAGTATTTT.

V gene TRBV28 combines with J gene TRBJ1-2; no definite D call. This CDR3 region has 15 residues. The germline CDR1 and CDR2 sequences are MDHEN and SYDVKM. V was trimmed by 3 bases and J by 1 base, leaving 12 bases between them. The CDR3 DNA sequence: TGTGCCAGCAGTTTGTACGGGGTCCTTAACTATGGCTACACCTTC. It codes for CASSLYGVLNYGYTF.

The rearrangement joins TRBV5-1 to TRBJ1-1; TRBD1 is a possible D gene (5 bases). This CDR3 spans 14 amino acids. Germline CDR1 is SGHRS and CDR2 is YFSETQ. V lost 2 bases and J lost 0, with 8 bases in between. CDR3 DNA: TGCGCCAGCAGCTTCTCGGACATGAACACTGAAGCTTTCTTT. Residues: CASSFSDMNTEAFF.

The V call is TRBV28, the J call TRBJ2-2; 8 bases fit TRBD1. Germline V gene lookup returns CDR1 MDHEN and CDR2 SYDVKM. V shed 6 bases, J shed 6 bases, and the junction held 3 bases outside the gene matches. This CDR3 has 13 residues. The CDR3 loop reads CASSLTGAGELFF. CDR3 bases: TGTGCCAGCAGCCTGACAGGGGCCGGGGAGCTGTTTTTT.

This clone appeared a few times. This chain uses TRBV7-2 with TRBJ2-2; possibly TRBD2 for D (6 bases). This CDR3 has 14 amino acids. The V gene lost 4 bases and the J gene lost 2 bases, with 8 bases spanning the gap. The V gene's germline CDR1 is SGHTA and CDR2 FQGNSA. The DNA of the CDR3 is TGTGCCAGCAGCTCTAGCGTAAACACCGGGGAGCTGTTTTTT. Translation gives CASSSSVNTGELFF. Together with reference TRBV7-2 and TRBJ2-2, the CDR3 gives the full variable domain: GAGVSQSPSNKVTEKGKDVELRCDPISGHTALYWYRQSLGQGLEFLIYFQGNSAPDKSGLPSDRFSAERTGGSVSTLTIQRTQQEDSAVYLCASSSSVNTGELFFGEGSRLTVL.

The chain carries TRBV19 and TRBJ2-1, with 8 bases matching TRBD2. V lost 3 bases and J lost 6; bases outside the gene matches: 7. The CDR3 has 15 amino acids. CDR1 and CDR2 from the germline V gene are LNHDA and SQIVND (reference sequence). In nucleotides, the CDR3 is TGTGCCAGTAGTATTTACAGCGGGAGTTTCAATGAGCAGTTCTTC. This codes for CASSIYSGSFNEQFF.